This paragraph covers one T cell receptor (beta chain) sequence. The antigen remains undetermined. The CDR3 contains 15 residues. Germline values: CDR1 SEHNR, CDR2 FQNEAQ (reference sequence). The trim removed 5 bases at V and 3 bases at J, leaving 6 bases unmatched. Amplified TCR beta CDR3 regions derived from RNA transcripts. With the HTBI primer set, the TCR CDR3 went through a first round of RT-PCR. TCRdb reanalysed the multiplex PCR reads using MiXCR and keeps one entry per CDR3 protein. The data hold approximately 700,000 distinct CDR3 sequences, with roughly 45% observed a single time. This sample is drawn from a study of T cells in Graves' hyperthyroidism and ophthalmopathy. General study results and limits: In blood, most of the thyroid clonotypes expanded above 0.001 were also present.

Sequencing input: peripheral blood or thyroid tissue (not recorded which). The chain employs TRBV7-9 and TRBJ1-4; TRBD1 matches at 7 bases. The TCR originated in an adult man with Graves' disease, either hyperthyroidism or ophthalmopathy (not recorded which). CDR3 region: CASSVSQGANEKLFF. CDR3 DNA sequence: TGTGCCAGCAGCGTTTCCCAGGGGGCTAATGAAAAACTGTTTTTT.